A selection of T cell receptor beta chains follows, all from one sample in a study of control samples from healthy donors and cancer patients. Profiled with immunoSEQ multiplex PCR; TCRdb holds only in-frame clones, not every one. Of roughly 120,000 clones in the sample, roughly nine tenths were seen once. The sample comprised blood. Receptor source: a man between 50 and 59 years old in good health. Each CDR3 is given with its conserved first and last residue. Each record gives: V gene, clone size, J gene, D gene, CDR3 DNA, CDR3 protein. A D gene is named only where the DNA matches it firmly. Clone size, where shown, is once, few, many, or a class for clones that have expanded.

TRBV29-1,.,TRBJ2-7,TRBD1,TGCAGCGTTGAAGATGTGGGACAGGGGGCGGAATACGAGCAGTACTTC,CSVEDVGQGAEYEQYF
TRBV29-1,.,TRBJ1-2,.,TGCAGCGGCTTCCTCCCGGGGGGGGGCGGCTACTATGGCTACACCTTC,CSGFLPGGGGYYGYTF
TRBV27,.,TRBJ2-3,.,TGTGCCAGCAGTTTAAAGTCGGGGGCGGATACGCAGTATTTT,CASSLKSGADTQYF
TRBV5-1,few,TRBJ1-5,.,TGCGCCAGCAGCTCGGACCCTTATAGCAATCAGCCCCAGCATTTT,CASSSDPYSNQPQHF
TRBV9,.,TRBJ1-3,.,TGTGCCAGCAGCGGACAAACCGTCCTCTCTGGAAACACCATATATTTT,CASSGQTVLSGNTIYF
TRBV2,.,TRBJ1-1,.,TGTGCCAGCAGTGACACAACGGGGACTGAAGCTTTCTTT,CASSDTTGTEAFF
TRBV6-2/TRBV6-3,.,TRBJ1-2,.,TGTGCCAGCAGCGAGAGGGCGGGGTACTATGGCTACACCTTC,CASSERAGYYGYTF
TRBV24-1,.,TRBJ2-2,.,TGTGCCACGACCGGGACTTCTAACGGGGAGCTGTTTTTT,CATTGTSNGELFF
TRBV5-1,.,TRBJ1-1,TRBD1,TGCGCCAGCAGCGAACCGACAGGGGGCGAAGCTTTCTTT,CASSEPTGGEAFF
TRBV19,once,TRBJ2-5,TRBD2,TGTGCCAGTAGTATTAATTTTGCGGGGGGGACGGAGACCCAGTACTTC,CASSINFAGGTETQYF
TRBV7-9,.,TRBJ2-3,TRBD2,TGTGCCAGCAGCTTAGGAATCGCCGGGGGGGCTACAGATACGCAGTATTTT,CASSLGIAGGATDTQYF
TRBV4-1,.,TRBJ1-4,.,TGCGCCAGCAGCCAACAGGGGTGGACTAATGAAAAACTGTTTTTT,CASSQQGWTNEKLFF
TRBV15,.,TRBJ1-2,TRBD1,TGTGCCACCAGCACGGGGGACAGGGTTAACTATGGCTACACCTTC,CATSTGDRVNYGYTF
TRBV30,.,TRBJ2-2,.,TGTGCCTGGAGTTTGACCGGGGAGCTGTTTTTT,CAWSLTGELFF
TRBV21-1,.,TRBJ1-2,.,TGTGCCAGCAGCAAAGCGTACCGAGCTAACTATGGCTACACCTTC,CASSKAYRANYGYTF
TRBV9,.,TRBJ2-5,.,TGTGCCAGCAGCGTAGGGGGGAGGATGGAGACCCAGTACTTC,CASSVGGRMETQYF
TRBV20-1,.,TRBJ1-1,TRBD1,TGCAGTGCTAGTAGGCAGGGGGCGCGTGAAGCTTTCTTT,CSASRQGAREAFF
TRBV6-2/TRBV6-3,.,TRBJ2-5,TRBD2,TGTGCCAGCAGTTTCGGGACTAGCGGGCCGCAAGAGACCCAGTACTTC,CASSFGTSGPQETQYF
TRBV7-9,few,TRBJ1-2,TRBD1,TGTGCCAGCAGCTTAACCGGGACAGGGAGGATATATGGCTACACCTTC,CASSLTGTGRIYGYTF
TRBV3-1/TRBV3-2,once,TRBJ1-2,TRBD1,TGTGCCAACGCCCCAGGGGGCCAGGGCTACACCTTC,CANAPGGQGYTF
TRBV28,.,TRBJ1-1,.,TGTGCCAGCAGCCGCGTCTCTGGACAGATGAACACTGAAGCTTTCTTT,CASSRVSGQMNTEAFF
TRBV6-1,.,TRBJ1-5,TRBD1,TGTGCCAGCAGTGACCTAACAGGGGGGTGGTTCAATCAGCCCCAGCATTTT,CASSDLTGGWFNQPQHF
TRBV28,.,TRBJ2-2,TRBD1,TGTGCCAGCAGAGAAACCGGGACAGGGGGCTCAGGGGAGCTGTTTTTT,CASRETGTGGSGELFF
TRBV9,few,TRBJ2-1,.,TGTGCCAGCAGCGCCAGGGGGGGCTCCTACAATGAGCAGTTCTTC,CASSARGGSYNEQFF
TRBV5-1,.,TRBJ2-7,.,TGCGCCAGCAGCCTAGCCTACGAGCAGTACTTC,CASSLAYEQYF
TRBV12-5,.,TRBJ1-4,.,TGTGCTAGTGGTTTGGTAACGTGGGACGGGATTAATGAAAAACTGTTTTTT,CASGLVTWDGINEKLFF
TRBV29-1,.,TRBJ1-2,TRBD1,TGCAGCGTTGAAACCTTAATATTTCCGAGGGACAGGGTCCGGGTGGGGTATGGCTACACCTTC,CSVETLIFPRDRVRVGYGYTF
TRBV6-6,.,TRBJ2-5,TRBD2,TGTGCCAGCAGAGGCGGGGGGGCGGTGGAGACCCAGTACTTC,CASRGGGAVETQYF
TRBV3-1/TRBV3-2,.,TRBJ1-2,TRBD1,TGTGCCAGCAGCCAAGCCCTCTTGACTACCGGGACAGCCAACTATGGCTACACCTTC,CASSQALLTTGTANYGYTF
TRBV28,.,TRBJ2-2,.,TGTGCCAGCAGACTGGGACAGAACACCGGGGAGCTGTTTTTT,CASRLGQNTGELFF
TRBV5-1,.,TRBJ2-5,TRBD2,TGCGCCAGCAGCCCCAGACTAGCGCTGGTCCAAGAGACCCAGTACTTC,CASSPRLALVQETQYF
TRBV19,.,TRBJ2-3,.,TGTGCCAGTAGTATAGGGGGGACGGACACAGATACGCAGTATTTT,CASSIGGTDTDTQYF
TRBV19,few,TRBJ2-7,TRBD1,TGTGCCAGTAGTAGCGGGACAGGAACTTCCTACGAGCAGTACTTC,CASSSGTGTSYEQYF
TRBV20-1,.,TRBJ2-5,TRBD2,TGCAGTGCTAGTAGCGGGGGGGCGCAAGAGACCCAGTACTTC,CSASSGGAQETQYF
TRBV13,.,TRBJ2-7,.,TGTGCCAGCAGCCCCGACAGGATCTCCTACGAGCAGTACTTC,CASSPDRISYEQYF
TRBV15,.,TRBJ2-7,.,TGTGCCACCAGCAGAGATAGATCCCACGAGCAGTACTTC,CATSRDRSHEQYF
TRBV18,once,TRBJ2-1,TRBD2,TGTGCCAGCTCTCAGAGCGGGGGGTCCTACAATGAGCAGTTCTTC,CASSQSGGSYNEQFF
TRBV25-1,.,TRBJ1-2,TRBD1,TGTGCCAGCAGTGAGCCCGGGACAGGCCTGGATGGCTACACCTTC,CASSEPGTGLDGYTF
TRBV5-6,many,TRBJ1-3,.,TGTGCCAGCAGCTTACGAGGCTCTGGAAACACCATATATTTT,CASSLRGSGNTIYF
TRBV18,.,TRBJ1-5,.,TGTGCCAGCTCCAGCTTGGGGAATAGCAATCAGCCCCAGCATTTT,CASSSLGNSNQPQHF
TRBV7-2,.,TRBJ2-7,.,TGTGCCAGCAGCTTAAAGGGCTACGAGCAGTACTTC,CASSLKGYEQYF
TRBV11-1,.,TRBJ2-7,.,TGTGCCAGCACCCCGGACGGCACGACCTCCTACGAGCAGTACTTC,CASTPDGTTSYEQYF
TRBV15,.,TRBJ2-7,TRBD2,TGTGCCACCAGCAGAGAGGGGGGGGAGCAGTACTTC,CATSREGGEQYF
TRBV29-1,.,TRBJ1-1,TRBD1,TGCAGCGTTCAGACAGGGGGAGTCGCTGAAGCTTTCTTT,CSVQTGGVAEAFF
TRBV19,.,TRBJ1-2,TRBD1,TGTGCCAGTAGTGCCTCCGGGACAGGCCCCTATGGCTACACCTTC,CASSASGTGPYGYTF
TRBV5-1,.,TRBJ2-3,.,TGCGCCAGCAGCTTGGCTCACTCAGATACGCAGTATTTT,CASSLAHSDTQYF
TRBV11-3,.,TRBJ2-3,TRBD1,TGTGCCAGCAGCCCCGGCCTTGGACAGGGTAGCACAGATACGCAGTATTTT,CASSPGLGQGSTDTQYF
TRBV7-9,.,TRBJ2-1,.,TGTGCCAGCAGCTTACCGGGGGGCCTTTCTCGAAATGAGCAGTTCTTC,CASSLPGGLSRNEQFF
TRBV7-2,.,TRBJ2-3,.,TGTGCCAGCAGCCTCCGGACGATCACAGATACGCAGTATTTT,CASSLRTITDTQYF